This passage covers 20 T cell receptor beta chains from one sample sequenced in a study of Ad26.COV2.S vaccination and SARS-CoV-2 variants. Treatment denoted: 15 to 20 received Ad26.COV2.S at low or high dose, single or two shots; 5 received placebo; per-sample allocation not given. The samples date from day 63 after the first vaccine or placebo injection. TCRdb's table, derived via immunoSEQ multiplex PCR, lists solely in-frame clones and lacks some. The table lists some 450,000 clones, about 90% of them singletons, with approximately 4.3% in the top ten. Sample: peripheral blood, taken in a trial of Ad26.COV2.S vaccine versus placebo. These receptors all come from a person aged 18 to 65 who received the Ad26.COV2.S COVID-19 vaccine or a placebo.

The V gene is TRBV11-2, the J gene TRBJ2-1; 10 bases fit TRBD2. The CDR3 has 20 residues. The germline gives CDR1 SGHAT, CDR2 FQNNGV. Losses at the gene ends were 0 bases for V and 0 bases for J; bases not matched to a gene: 11. The CDR3 DNA is TGTGCCAGCAGCTTAGACAACACCTACCGGACTAGCGGCTCCTACAATGAGCAGTTCTTC. Translated, it gives CASSLDNTYRTSGSYNEQFF.

The rearrangement joins TRBV25-1 to TRBJ2-7; 10 bases agree with TRBD1. V dropped 1 base and J dropped 1; count of bases not matched to a gene: 4. The CDR3 is 16 amino acids. Germline V gene lookup returns CDR1 MGHDK and CDR2 SYGVNS. The CDR3 loop reads CASSEWGQGLSYEQYF. DNA of the CDR3: TGTGCCAGCAGTGAATGGGGACAGGGGCTTTCCTACGAGCAGTACTTC.

The CDR3 loop reads CSASWRQGREKLFF. CDR3 DNA: TGCAGTGCTAGTTGGAGACAGGGGAGGGAAAAACTGTTTTTT. The chain combines TRBV20-1 with TRBJ1-4; 8 bases are a match to TRBD1. Germline CDR1 is DFQATT and CDR2 is SNEGSKA (reference sequence). The V gene end was trimmed by 3 bases and the J gene end by 8 bases; junction bases not matched to a gene: 8. The CDR3 is 14 amino acids.

The chain combines TRBV3-1 (or the pseudogene TRBV3-2) with TRBJ2-5, with a weak D call TRBD2 (5 bases). Germline V gene lookup returns CDR1 LGHDT and CDR2 YNNKEL (reference sequence). Trimming removed 4 bases from V and 3 bases from J, with 12 bases in between. CDR3 length equals 14 residues. This CDR3 reads CASSPQVGEETQYF. The CDR3, as DNA: TGTGCCAGCAGCCCCCAGGTGGGAGAAGAGACCCAGTACTTC.

The rearrangement links TRBV2 to TRBJ2-5; no firm D call. CDR3 length: 13 residues. With 2 bases removed from V and 5 bases from J, the gap between germline ends came to 9 bases. Germline V CDR1 and CDR2: SNHLY, FYNNEI. CDR3 DNA: TGTGCCAGCAGTGAATCCTTCGGGGAGACCCAGTACTTC. It yields the protein CASSESFGETQYF.

The chain joins TRBV7-9 to TRBJ2-7; no reliable D call. The germline V gene has CDR1 SEHNR and CDR2 FQNEAQ (reference sequence). The CDR3 length is 14 residues. V lost 3 bases to trimming and J lost 4 bases, with 13 bases between them. The CDR3 sequence is CASSFSLGAYEQYF. The CDR3 DNA follows: TGTGCCAGCAGCTTCAGTTTGGGCGCGTACGAGCAGTACTTC.

DNA of the CDR3: TGTGCCAGCAGCACGACAAAGGGGGATTCACCCCTCCACTTT. Translated: CASSTTKGDSPLHF. This chain links TRBV5-4 with TRBJ1-6; TRBD1 might be the D (6 bases). This CDR3 has 14 amino acids. V gave up 4 bases and J gave up 8 bases, with 13 bases separating them. Germline-derived CDR1 and CDR2 are SGHNT and YYREEE (reference sequence).

J is TRBJ2-1 and V is TRBV3-1 (or the pseudogene TRBV3-2); unclear D gene. This CDR3 has 11 residues. Trimming shortened V by 1 base and J by 10 bases, and 5 bases separated the two germline ends. Germline-derived CDR1 and CDR2 are LGHDT and YNNKEL (reference sequence). The CDR3 region has the DNA TGTGCCAGCAGCCAAGGGGTAGAGCAGTTCTTC. Its protein is CASSQGVEQFF.

The V call is TRBV4-3, the J call TRBJ2-7; no reliable D call. The germline CDR1 and CDR2 sequences are LGHNA and YSLEER. CDR3 length: 15 residues. Trimming left V 0 bases short and J 2 bases short, with 11 bases between. For the CDR3, the DNA is TGCGCCAGCAGCCAAGATCGAACGGGCCCCTACGAGCAGTACTTC. Translation gives CASSQDRTGPYEQYF.

CDR3 DNA: TGTGCCAGCAGTCCAGCTGGTAGCGGGATTAGGGGCACCGGGGAGCTGTTTTTT. Protein product: CASSPAGSGIRGTGELFF. The V and J genes are TRBV21-1 and TRBJ2-2; TRBD2, the table's D call, lacks a check against the DNA. TRBV21-1 is reported as a pseudogene. This CDR3 region has 18 residues.

The chain recombines TRBV5-1 with TRBJ1-1, with 8 bases that match TRBD1. The CDR3 has 15 amino acids. Germline CDR1 is SGHRS and CDR2 is YFSETQ. The V and J ends lost 4 bases and 8 bases, in that order; junction bases with no gene match: 13. CDR3 region: CASSPMGDRLPEAFF. CDR3 sequence (DNA): TGCGCCAGCAGCCCTATGGGGGACAGGCTCCCCGAAGCTTTCTTT.

The gene calls are TRBV19 and TRBJ2-1; TRBD2 is a possible D gene (6 bases). Germline lookup yields CDR1 LNHDA and CDR2 SQIVND (reference sequence). Trimming took off 3 bases at V and 5 bases at J, with 23 bases between the two ends. The CDR3 is 18 residues long. The CDR3 region is CASSIKEAGWREHNEQFF. CDR3 DNA: TGTGCCAGTAGTATTAAGGAGGCAGGGTGGCGGGAACACAATGAGCAGTTCTTC.

The gene calls are TRBV21-1 and TRBJ2-1; the table's D call, TRBD1, was not checked against the DNA. TRBV21-1 counts as a pseudogene. This CDR3 is built from 18 residues. The DNA for the CDR3 is TGTGCCAGCAGCAAACATAACTGGCAGGGGCCTTCCTACAATGAGCAGTTCTTC. Its protein product is CASSKHNWQGPSYNEQFF.

The V call is TRBV20-1, the J call TRBJ1-1, with unresolved D. V lost 4 bases, J lost 1 base, and 4 bases lay in between. The CDR3 consists of 11 residues. CDR1 and CDR2 from the germline V gene are DFQATT and SNEGSKA (reference sequence). DNA of the CDR3: TGCAGTGCTACGGAGAACACTGAAGCTTTCTTT. It is translated as CSATENTEAFF.

The chain couples TRBV19 to TRBJ2-2, with TRBD2 identical over 13 bases. The CDR3 spans 17 residues. Germline assignment: CDR1 LNHDA and CDR2 SQIVND (reference sequence). Trimming cost V 7 bases and J 7 bases; bases outside gene matches: 12. CDR3 sequence reads: CASTPGLAGRIDGELFF. The CDR3 DNA reads as TGTGCCAGTACACCGGGACTAGCGGGAAGAATTGACGGGGAGCTGTTTTTT.

The J gene is TRBJ1-1, the V gene TRBV7-2; D ambiguous. The V end lost 5 bases, the J end lost 5 bases, and 9 bases lay between the germline ends. Germline V gene lookup returns CDR1 SGHTA and CDR2 FQGNSA. The CDR3 has 12 amino acids. The chain's CDR3 is CASSRLVTEAFF. CDR3 nucleotides: TGTGCCAGCAGCCGCCTTGTAACTGAAGCTTTCTTT.

V gene TRBV29-1 combines with J gene TRBJ2-3; D possibly corresponds to TRBD2 (6 bases). Trimming shortened V by 8 bases and J by 0 bases, and 15 bases separated the two germline ends. CDR1 SQVTM and CDR2 ANQGSEA come from the germline V gene. There are 14 residues in the CDR3. The CDR3 here is CSLPGGGSTDTQYF. The CDR3 nucleotides are TGCAGCCTTCCCGGGGGTGGGAGCACAGATACGCAGTATTTT.

The chain combines TRBV3-1 (or the pseudogene TRBV3-2) with TRBJ1-4, with D uncertain. With 2 bases removed from V and 8 bases from J, the gap between germline ends came to 15 bases. The CDR3 runs to 15 residues. Germline loops: CDR1 LGHDT, CDR2 YNNKEL (reference sequence). CDR3 bases: TGTGCCAGCAGCCAATTTACCGGGGAGTTAGAAAAACTGTTTTTT. Translated: CASSQFTGELEKLFF.

The chain recombines TRBV21-1 with TRBJ2-1; the D call of TRBD2 is as the table states it, not checked on the DNA. TRBV21-1 is reported as a pseudogene. The CDR3 extends over 17 amino acids. The CDR3: CASSKTEAGASYNEQFF. CDR3 bases: TGTGCCAGCAGCAAAACTGAGGCGGGAGCATCCTACAATGAGCAGTTCTTC.

This chain links TRBV7-2 with TRBJ2-2; D possibly corresponds to TRBD2 (7 bases). This CDR3 region has 16 residues. The V end was cut by 3 bases, the J end by 4 bases, with 15 bases between. Germline loops: CDR1 SGHTA, CDR2 FQGNSA. CDR3 bases: TGTGCCAGCAGCTTGAGCCGGGGGGCGGGCACCGGGGAGCTGTTTTTT. Protein sequence: CASSLSRGAGTGELFF.